What follows is one TCR beta chain and its context. Per the authors' pipeline: Cell counts per sample came from amplifying reference gene primers. Assay: immunoSEQ multiplex PCR; the TCRdb copy retains only in-frame clones and omits some. V and J calls and clone size are as listed in that table; D and trimming were resolved from the DNA. Counted here are under 95,000 clones, 88% occurring once; the ten biggest clones make up roughly 4.6%. These data come from a study of blood T cell repertoires in COVID-19. Overall study: The United States, Italy and Spain provided the acute and convalescent COVID-19 samples.

With 4 bases removed from V and 4 bases from J, the gap between germline ends came to 16 bases. The CDR3 sequence is 16 residues long. Per the germline V gene, CDR1 is LNHDA and CDR2 is SQIVND (reference sequence). Sequences were obtained from peripheral blood. The source of this sequence is a human donor in a cohort sampled during active COVID-19. The V gene is TRBV19, the J gene TRBJ2-2, with a possible D match to TRBD1 (5 bases). Written as DNA, the CDR3 is TGTGCCAGTAGTAGTAACAGGTCCCCGGGCACCGGGGAGCTGTTTTTT. It is translated as CASSSNRSPGTGELFF.